Listed below are T cell receptor beta chains from one sample, sequenced in a study of blood T cell repertoires in COVID-19. Libraries were prepared by immunoSEQ multiplex PCR; TCRdb keeps only in-frame clonotypes and omits some of them. The table lists 200,000 to 250,000 clones, 83% of them singletons. The material sequenced was peripheral blood. Receptors were obtained from a woman younger than 45 with COVID-19, enrolled during active disease. Both conserved end residues are part of each CDR3. Fields, in order: D gene, V gene, J gene, clone size, CDR3 protein, CDR3 DNA. The D gene is left open where the match is weak. Size tells how often a clone was seen (once, few, many) or the class of an expanded clone, and some rows leave it out.

d_gene: -
v_gene: TRBV29-1
j_gene: TRBJ2-3
abundance: -
CDR3aa: CSVGGRTDTQYF
CDR3nt: TGCAGCGTGGGAGGCCGCACAGATACGCAGTATTTT

d_gene: -
v_gene: TRBV6-2/TRBV6-3
j_gene: TRBJ2-7
abundance: few
CDR3aa: CASSYGLAREQYF
CDR3nt: TGTGCCAGCAGTTACGGTCTTGCTAGGGAGCAGTACTTC

d_gene: TRBD1
v_gene: TRBV3-1/TRBV3-2
j_gene: TRBJ1-5
abundance: -
CDR3aa: CASSQDQGAYSNQPQHF
CDR3nt: TGTGCCAGCAGCCAAGATCAGGGGGCATATAGCAATCAGCCCCAGCATTTT

d_gene: TRBD1
v_gene: TRBV19
j_gene: TRBJ1-5
abundance: few
CDR3aa: CASSYYRGDGNQPQHF
CDR3nt: TGTGCCAGTAGTTATTACAGGGGAGACGGGAATCAGCCCCAGCATTTT

d_gene: TRBD1
v_gene: TRBV19
j_gene: TRBJ2-1
abundance: -
CDR3aa: CASTPQGANEQFF
CDR3nt: TGTGCCAGTACCCCGCAGGGGGCTAATGAGCAGTTCTTC

d_gene: TRBD1
v_gene: TRBV12-5
j_gene: TRBJ1-2
abundance: -
CDR3aa: CASGFVDRGYGYTF
CDR3nt: TGTGCTAGTGGTTTCGTCGACAGGGGCTATGGCTACACCTTC

d_gene: -
v_gene: TRBV11-2
j_gene: TRBJ2-3
abundance: -
CDR3aa: CASSLGGAGQSTDTQYF
CDR3nt: TGTGCCAGCAGCTTAGGAGGAGCGGGCCAGAGCACAGATACGCAGTATTTT

d_gene: -
v_gene: TRBV6-5
j_gene: TRBJ2-1
abundance: once
CDR3aa: CASRGEGGVNEQFF
CDR3nt: TGTGCCAGTAGGGGGGAGGGAGGGGTGAATGAGCAGTTCTTC

d_gene: -
v_gene: TRBV4-2
j_gene: TRBJ1-2
abundance: -
CDR3aa: CASSQGGPQGYGYTF
CDR3nt: TGTGCCAGCAGCCAAGGAGGGCCACAGGGATATGGCTACACCTTC

d_gene: TRBD1
v_gene: TRBV29-1
j_gene: TRBJ2-1
abundance: once
CDR3aa: CSVVRPDRVDEQFF
CDR3nt: TGCAGCGTTGTCCGTCCGGACAGGGTAGATGAGCAGTTCTTC

d_gene: TRBD1
v_gene: TRBV6-5
j_gene: TRBJ2-3
abundance: -
CDR3aa: CASSPGQDLRDTQYF
CDR3nt: TGTGCCAGCAGTCCCGGACAGGACTTAAGGGATACGCAGTATTTT

d_gene: TRBD2
v_gene: TRBV5-1
j_gene: TRBJ2-1
abundance: -
CDR3aa: CASSLVSSGRISEQFF
CDR3nt: TGCGCCAGCAGCTTGGTGTCTAGCGGGAGGATAAGTGAGCAGTTCTTC

d_gene: -
v_gene: TRBV5-1
j_gene: TRBJ1-4
abundance: once
CDR3aa: CASSRTPGDEKLFF
CDR3nt: TGCGCCAGCAGCAGAACGCCAGGGGATGAAAAACTGTTTTTT

d_gene: TRBD1
v_gene: TRBV30
j_gene: TRBJ1-1
abundance: -
CDR3aa: CASDRGGMNTEAFF
CDR3nt: TGTGCTTCTGACAGGGGGGGCATGAACACTGAAGCTTTCTTT

d_gene: -
v_gene: TRBV30
j_gene: TRBJ2-3
abundance: -
CDR3aa: CAWGPPRLVVDTQYF
CDR3nt: TGTGCCTGGGGCCCTCCCCGACTAGTCGTGGATACGCAGTATTTT

d_gene: -
v_gene: TRBV3-1/TRBV3-2
j_gene: TRBJ1-5
abundance: -
CDR3aa: CASSQVTGSAQHF
CDR3nt: TGTGCCAGCAGCCAGGTTACAGGTTCAGCCCAGCATTTT

d_gene: -
v_gene: TRBV12-3/TRBV12-4
j_gene: TRBJ1-4
abundance: -
CDR3aa: CASSFVADNELFF
CDR3nt: TGTGCCAGCAGTTTTGTCGCGGACAATGAACTGTTTTTT

d_gene: TRBD1
v_gene: TRBV9
j_gene: TRBJ2-1
abundance: -
CDR3aa: CASSVPGTGNEQFF
CDR3nt: TGTGCCAGCAGCGTACCCGGGACAGGGAATGAGCAGTTCTTC

d_gene: -
v_gene: TRBV7-9
j_gene: TRBJ1-3
abundance: few
CDR3aa: CASSLRRVSADSSGNTIYF
CDR3nt: TGTGCCAGCAGCTTACGGAGGGTATCCGCTGACTCCTCTGGAAACACCATATATTTT

d_gene: TRBD2
v_gene: TRBV7-3
j_gene: TRBJ2-3
abundance: -
CDR3aa: CASSPRLAGERTDTQYF
CDR3nt: TGTGCCAGCAGTCCGCGCTTAGCGGGGGAGCGCACAGATACGCAGTATTTT

d_gene: -
v_gene: TRBV6-5
j_gene: TRBJ2-3
abundance: -
CDR3aa: CASSRGLNTDTQYF
CDR3nt: TGTGCCAGCAGCCGCGGACTGAACACAGATACGCAGTATTTT

d_gene: -
v_gene: TRBV25-1
j_gene: TRBJ1-1
abundance: -
CDR3aa: CASSYEGNTEAFF
CDR3nt: TGTGCCAGCTCCTATGAGGGGAACACTGAAGCTTTCTTT

d_gene: -
v_gene: TRBV7-7
j_gene: TRBJ2-5
abundance: -
CDR3aa: CASSSRVRETQYF
CDR3nt: TGTGCCAGCAGCTCCAGGGTGAGAGAGACCCAGTACTTC

d_gene: TRBD1
v_gene: TRBV12-3/TRBV12-4
j_gene: TRBJ1-1
abundance: -
CDR3aa: CASSWAGTAYFF
CDR3nt: TGTGCCAGCAGCTGGGCCGGGACAGCTTATTTCTTT

d_gene: TRBD1
v_gene: TRBV10-2
j_gene: TRBJ1-1
abundance: -
CDR3aa: CASRDRGSTEAFF
CDR3nt: TGCGCCAGCAGGGACAGGGGGAGCACTGAAGCTTTCTTT

d_gene: TRBD2
v_gene: TRBV7-3
j_gene: TRBJ2-5
abundance: -
CDR3aa: CASSPAGDQETQYF
CDR3nt: TGTGCCAGCAGCCCAGCGGGGGATCAAGAGACCCAGTACTTC

d_gene: TRBD1
v_gene: TRBV5-5
j_gene: TRBJ1-1
abundance: few
CDR3aa: CASSVTGTANTEAFF
CDR3nt: TGTGCCAGCAGCGTAACCGGGACAGCGAACACTGAAGCTTTCTTT

d_gene: TRBD1
v_gene: TRBV6-6
j_gene: TRBJ2-7
abundance: -
CDR3aa: CASRSTGGTYEQYF
CDR3nt: TGTGCCAGCAGATCCACAGGGGGGACCTACGAGCAGTACTTC

d_gene: -
v_gene: TRBV7-3
j_gene: TRBJ2-1
abundance: -
CDR3aa: CASSTSGEGEQFF
CDR3nt: TGTGCCAGCAGCACCTCGGGGGAAGGTGAGCAGTTCTTC